What follows are 21 T cell receptor beta chains derived from one specimen sequenced in a study of blood T cell repertoires in COVID-19. TCRdb keeps only in-frame clones here, not all; method: immunoSEQ multiplex PCR. The table has approximately 250,000 clones, less than 85% seen once; the top ten hold over 4.5%. Sequenced material: peripheral blood. The receptors stem from a man between 60 and 75 years old who had recovered from COVID-19.

Details on this clone: Other DNA variants within this sample encode the same CDR3. V is TRBV2 and J is TRBJ1-3; D is possibly TRBD1 (5 bases). Trimming stripped 4 bases from V and 0 bases from J, with 7 bases between. The CDR3 is 14 amino acids. Germline V CDR1 and CDR2: SNHLY, FYNNEI. The CDR3 bases are TGTGCCAGCAGTGTGGGGGGCTCTGGAAACACCATATATTTT. Protein sequence: CASSVGGSGNTIYF.

This clone showed up just once. The rearrangement links TRBV7-9 to TRBJ2-3, with 8 bases lining up with TRBD1. Per germline, CDR1 SEHNR and CDR2 FQNEAQ (reference sequence). Trimming removed 2 bases from V and 4 bases from J; junction bases left unmatched: 14. This CDR3 is 18 amino acids long. The CDR3 bases are TGTGCCAGCAGCTTATGGACAGCGACAGGACAGGGAGCAGATACGCAGTATTTT. It yields the protein CASSLWTATGQGADTQYF.

The chain's CDR3 is CASRLGDGQGLNTEAFF. Written as DNA, the CDR3 is TGTGCCAGCAGACTCGGTGACGGACAGGGATTGAACACTGAAGCTTTCTTT. The rearrangement links TRBV6-7 to TRBJ1-1; 8 bases are shared with TRBD1. TRBV6-7 is recorded as an ORF, its role being uncertain. The CDR3 loop spans 17 amino acids. V shed 6 bases, J shed 0 bases, and the junction held 12 bases outside the gene matches.

The table lists this clone with a count of one. The rearrangement uses TRBV5-1 and TRBJ1-2; D gene ambiguous. V was pared by 0 bases and J by 7 bases, with 13 bases between. The CDR3 extends over 14 amino acids. CDR1 and CDR2 from the germline V gene are SGHRS and YFSETQ. CDR3 sequence (DNA): TGCGCCAGCAGCTTGGCCAGCGCGGGGAGTGGCTACACCTTC. It yields the protein CASSLASAGSGYTF.

The chain couples TRBV20-1 to TRBJ2-1, with 9 nucleotides matching TRBD2. The CDR3 loop spans 11 amino acids. Germline lookup yields CDR1 DFQATT and CDR2 SNEGSKA (reference sequence). The V gene end was trimmed by 4 bases and the J gene end by 13 bases; junction bases not matched to a gene: 5. Here the CDR3 DNA reads TGCAGTGCTAAGGGCGGGAGGGAACAGTTCTTC. Translating gives CSAKGGREQFF.

The CDR3 region is CAWSTGGIGELFF. The CDR3 nucleotides read TGTGCCTGGTCCACGGGAGGGATCGGGGAGCTGTTTTTT. This chain links TRBV30 with TRBJ2-2; 8 bases match TRBD2. V was pared by 5 bases and J by 7 bases, with 6 bases of the junction left unmatched. The CDR3 spans 13 residues. The germline V gene has CDR1 GTSNPN and CDR2 SVGIG (reference sequence).

The V and J genes are TRBV29-1 and TRBJ2-1; D is uncertain. Germline V gene data show CDR1 as SQVTM and CDR2 as ANQGSEA. The germline V and J ends were trimmed by 2 bases and 10 bases, with 9 bases remaining between them. The CDR3 length is 11 residues. CDR3 DNA: TGCAGCGTTGAACAAGTTCGGGAGCAGTTCTTC. It codes for CSVEQVREQFF.

This clone was recorded once. This chain uses TRBV19 with TRBJ2-4; D might be TRBD1 (5 bases). Germline values: CDR1 LNHDA, CDR2 SQIVND (reference sequence). The CDR3 has 12 amino acids. With 9 bases removed from V and 6 bases from J, the gap between germline ends came to 12 bases. Here the CDR3 reads CARDMGGNIQYF. In DNA form, the CDR3 reads TGTGCCAGGGACATGGGCGGAAACATTCAGTACTTC.

This chain connects TRBV30 to TRBJ2-5, with a weak D call TRBD1 (6 bases). Germline CDR1 reads GTSNPN; CDR2 reads SVGIG (reference sequence). The CDR3 runs 15 residues. V was trimmed by 0 bases and J by 5 bases, leaving 16 bases between them. The CDR3 DNA reads TGTGCCTGGAGTGTGCTGGGGGCGCGAGTGGAGACCCAGTACTTC. This gives the protein CAWSVLGARVETQYF.

The chain couples TRBV6-1 to TRBJ1-4; D ambiguous. V was trimmed by 3 bases and J by 3 bases, leaving 17 bases between them. CDR1 and CDR2 (germline): MNHNS, SASEGT. The CDR3 contains 17 residues. The CDR3 spells CASSDVAAGVANEKLFF. The DNA for the CDR3 is TGTGCCAGCAGTGACGTGGCAGCCGGGGTAGCTAATGAAAAACTGTTTTTT.

The V call is TRBV28, the J call TRBJ1-1; D is undetermined. V lost 6 bases and J lost 0, with 11 bases in between. CDR1 MDHEN and CDR2 SYDVKM come from the germline V gene. The CDR3 loop spans 14 amino acids. CDR3: CASSRLLLNTEAFF. The CDR3 region has the DNA TGTGCCAGCAGCCGATTACTCCTGAACACTGAAGCTTTCTTT.

The rearrangement links TRBV18 to TRBJ2-2; tentatively, D is TRBD2 (5 bases). This CDR3 region has 17 residues. Trimming cost V 0 bases and J 6 bases, with 17 bases left between them. Germline V gene sequence: CDR1 KGHSH, CDR2 LQKENI. DNA of the CDR3: TGTGCCAGCTCACCACCTCGGCAGAGAAAGAGGGCCGGGGAGCTGTTTTTT. Protein sequence: CASSPPRQRKRAGELFF.

This chain uses TRBV15 with TRBJ2-5, with 7 bases matching TRBD2. CDR1 and CDR2 (germline): LNHNV, YYDKDF (reference sequence). The ends lost 1 base at V and 5 bases at J; junction bases unmatched: 7. CDR3 size: 15 residues. The CDR3 protein is CATSRGGGGVETQYF. DNA for the CDR3: TGTGCCACCAGCAGAGGTGGGGGGGGTGTGGAGACCCAGTACTTC.

V and J are TRBV5-1 and TRBJ2-5, with a tentative D call TRBD1 (6 bases). Looked up from germline, CDR1 is SGHRS and CDR2 is YFSETQ. V lost 4 bases and J lost 1, with 11 bases in between. CDR3 length: 14 amino acids. This CDR3 is CASSVGTFQETQYF. The CDR3 coding sequence is TGCGCCAGCAGCGTCGGGACATTCCAAGAGACCCAGTACTTC.

The J gene is TRBJ2-1, the V gene TRBV4-1; TRBD2 matches 9 bases. Trimming at V came to 3 bases and at J to 7 bases, leaving 10 bases not matched to a gene. This CDR3 region has 16 residues. Germline CDR1 is MGHRA and CDR2 is YSYEKL. The CDR3 nucleotides read TGCGCCAGCAGCCACGGGGCGGGAGGGCCCATGAATGAGCAGTTCTTC. It encodes CASSHGAGGPMNEQFF.

In nucleotides, the CDR3 is TGTGCCAGCAGCTTTGGAGGTGGTTACAATGAGCAGTTCTTC. As protein: CASSFGGGYNEQFF. The rearrangement uses TRBV7-2 and TRBJ2-1; tentatively, D is TRBD2 (5 bases). Germline CDR1 SGHTA, CDR2 FQGNSA. The CDR3 has 14 residues. The ends were cut back, 3 bases at V and 4 bases at J, with 10 bases in the middle. Full variable domain (remainder filled in from reference TRBV7-2 and TRBJ2-1): GAGVSQSPSNKVTEKGKDVELRCDPISGHTALYWYRQSLGQGLEFLIYFQGNSAPDKSGLPSDRFSAERTGGSVSTLTIQRTQQEDSAVYLCASSFGGGYNEQFFGPGTRLTVL.

This chain links TRBV5-1 with TRBJ2-2, with a weak D call TRBD2 (6 bases). Between the trimmed V and J ends, which lost 2 bases and 3 bases, there was a span of 11 bases. The CDR3 is 15 amino acids. Per the germline V gene, CDR1 is SGHRS and CDR2 is YFSETQ. The CDR3 coding sequence is TGCGCCAGCAGCTTTCGCGGGACCGACACCGGGGAGCTGTTTTTT. Its translation is CASSFRGTDTGELFF.

The chain combines TRBV4-1 with TRBJ2-1; 10 bases are shared with TRBD1. The ends lost 5 bases at V and 9 bases at J; junction bases unmatched: 7. Germline values: CDR1 MGHRA, CDR2 YSYEKL. The CDR3 spans 14 residues. CDR3 residues: CASSGPGQGSEQFF. CDR3 nucleotide sequence: TGCGCCAGCAGCGGACCGGGACAGGGGAGTGAGCAGTTCTTC.

This clone was detected once. The genes are TRBV10-3 and TRBJ2-7; 9 bases align to TRBD2. Germline-derived CDR1 and CDR2 are ENHRY and SYGVKD. The CDR3 is 14 residues long. After removal of 6 bases from V and 9 bases from J, the junction contained 12 bases not matched to a gene. The CDR3 DNA reads TGTGCCATCAGAGCCGGGACTAGCAGGACTTCGCAGTACTTC. Residues: CAIRAGTSRTSQYF.

The chain is built from TRBV19 and TRBJ1-6, with TRBD1 as a possible D gene (6 bases). The CDR3 sequence is 16 residues long. V was trimmed by 5 bases and J by 3 bases, leaving 14 bases between them. Germline-derived CDR1 and CDR2 are LNHDA and SQIVND (reference sequence). CDR3 amino acids: CASSPQGGVYNSPLHF. The CDR3 DNA reads TGTGCCAGTAGTCCCCAAGGGGGAGTCTATAATTCACCCCTCCACTTT.

This sequence joins TRBV27 and TRBJ2-7; maybe TRBD2 (5 bases). Germline values: CDR1 MNHEY, CDR2 SMNVEV (reference sequence). The CDR3 covers 17 residues. V lost 3 bases to trimming and J lost 4 bases, with 22 bases between them. As DNA, the CDR3 is TGTGCCAGCAGTTTTGGTGGTTCGAGCGGAGGAACATACGAGCAGTACTTC. It encodes CASSFGGSSGGTYEQYF.